Below are 4 T cell receptor beta chains sequenced from a single sample in a study of shared clonotypes between healthy human individuals. The naive CD8 subset, CD45RO-negative cells positively selected for CCR7, excluded terminally differentiated effector memory CD45RA+ cells. The table came from immunoSEQ multiplex PCR; TCRdb's copy has only in-frame clones and leaves some out. This repertoire shows roughly 2.1 million clones, 85% to 95% found once; its top ten account for around 1.7%. The sequencing input was naive CD8+ T cells from PBMCs. Receptor source: a young man in good health. Some clones in this sample may be carry-over from other donors' samples.

In nucleotides, the CDR3 is TGTGCCAGCAGCCGAGGACTAGCGGCCTACAATGAGCAGTTCTTC. Protein product: CASSRGLAAYNEQFF. V usage is TRBV7-8 and J usage is TRBJ2-1; TRBD2 aligns across 10 bases. The CDR3 is made up of 15 amino acids. Germline-derived CDR1 and CDR2 are SGHVS and FQNEAQ. With V trimmed by 5 bases and J by 2 bases, 3 bases remained unmatched.

This clone showed up just once. The rearrangement links TRBV7-2 to TRBJ2-7; 7 bases align to TRBD2. V shed 2 bases and J 0 bases; nucleotides not matched to a gene: 4. CDR1 is SGHTA and CDR2 is FQGNSA in the germline V gene. This CDR3 is built from 15 residues. The CDR3 nucleotides read TGTGCCAGCAGCTTATTGAGCGGGAACTCCTACGAGCAGTACTTC. Translated, it gives CASSLLSGNSYEQYF.

This sequence joins TRBV4-2 and TRBJ2-7; 9 nucleotides line up with TRBD1. Trimming cost V 1 base and J 4 bases; bases outside gene matches: 5. The germline V gene encodes CDR1 LGHNA and CDR2 YNFKEQ. The CDR3 has 15 amino acids. CDR3 nucleotide sequence: TGTGCCAGCAGCCAAGCGGGGGACAGGGTATACGAGCAGTACTTC. This translates into CASSQAGDRVYEQYF.

The rearrangement links TRBV7-9 to TRBJ2-1; D might be TRBD2 (6 bases). Germline-derived CDR1 and CDR2 are SEHNR and FQNEAQ (reference sequence). The CDR3 is 18 amino acids. Trimming pared 3 bases from V and 1 base from J, leaving 19 bases between. The CDR3 nucleotides are TGTGCCAGCAGCTTCCTACTGCCGGGACTGGTTTCCTACAATGAGCAGTTCTTC. Translated: CASSFLLPGLVSYNEQFF.